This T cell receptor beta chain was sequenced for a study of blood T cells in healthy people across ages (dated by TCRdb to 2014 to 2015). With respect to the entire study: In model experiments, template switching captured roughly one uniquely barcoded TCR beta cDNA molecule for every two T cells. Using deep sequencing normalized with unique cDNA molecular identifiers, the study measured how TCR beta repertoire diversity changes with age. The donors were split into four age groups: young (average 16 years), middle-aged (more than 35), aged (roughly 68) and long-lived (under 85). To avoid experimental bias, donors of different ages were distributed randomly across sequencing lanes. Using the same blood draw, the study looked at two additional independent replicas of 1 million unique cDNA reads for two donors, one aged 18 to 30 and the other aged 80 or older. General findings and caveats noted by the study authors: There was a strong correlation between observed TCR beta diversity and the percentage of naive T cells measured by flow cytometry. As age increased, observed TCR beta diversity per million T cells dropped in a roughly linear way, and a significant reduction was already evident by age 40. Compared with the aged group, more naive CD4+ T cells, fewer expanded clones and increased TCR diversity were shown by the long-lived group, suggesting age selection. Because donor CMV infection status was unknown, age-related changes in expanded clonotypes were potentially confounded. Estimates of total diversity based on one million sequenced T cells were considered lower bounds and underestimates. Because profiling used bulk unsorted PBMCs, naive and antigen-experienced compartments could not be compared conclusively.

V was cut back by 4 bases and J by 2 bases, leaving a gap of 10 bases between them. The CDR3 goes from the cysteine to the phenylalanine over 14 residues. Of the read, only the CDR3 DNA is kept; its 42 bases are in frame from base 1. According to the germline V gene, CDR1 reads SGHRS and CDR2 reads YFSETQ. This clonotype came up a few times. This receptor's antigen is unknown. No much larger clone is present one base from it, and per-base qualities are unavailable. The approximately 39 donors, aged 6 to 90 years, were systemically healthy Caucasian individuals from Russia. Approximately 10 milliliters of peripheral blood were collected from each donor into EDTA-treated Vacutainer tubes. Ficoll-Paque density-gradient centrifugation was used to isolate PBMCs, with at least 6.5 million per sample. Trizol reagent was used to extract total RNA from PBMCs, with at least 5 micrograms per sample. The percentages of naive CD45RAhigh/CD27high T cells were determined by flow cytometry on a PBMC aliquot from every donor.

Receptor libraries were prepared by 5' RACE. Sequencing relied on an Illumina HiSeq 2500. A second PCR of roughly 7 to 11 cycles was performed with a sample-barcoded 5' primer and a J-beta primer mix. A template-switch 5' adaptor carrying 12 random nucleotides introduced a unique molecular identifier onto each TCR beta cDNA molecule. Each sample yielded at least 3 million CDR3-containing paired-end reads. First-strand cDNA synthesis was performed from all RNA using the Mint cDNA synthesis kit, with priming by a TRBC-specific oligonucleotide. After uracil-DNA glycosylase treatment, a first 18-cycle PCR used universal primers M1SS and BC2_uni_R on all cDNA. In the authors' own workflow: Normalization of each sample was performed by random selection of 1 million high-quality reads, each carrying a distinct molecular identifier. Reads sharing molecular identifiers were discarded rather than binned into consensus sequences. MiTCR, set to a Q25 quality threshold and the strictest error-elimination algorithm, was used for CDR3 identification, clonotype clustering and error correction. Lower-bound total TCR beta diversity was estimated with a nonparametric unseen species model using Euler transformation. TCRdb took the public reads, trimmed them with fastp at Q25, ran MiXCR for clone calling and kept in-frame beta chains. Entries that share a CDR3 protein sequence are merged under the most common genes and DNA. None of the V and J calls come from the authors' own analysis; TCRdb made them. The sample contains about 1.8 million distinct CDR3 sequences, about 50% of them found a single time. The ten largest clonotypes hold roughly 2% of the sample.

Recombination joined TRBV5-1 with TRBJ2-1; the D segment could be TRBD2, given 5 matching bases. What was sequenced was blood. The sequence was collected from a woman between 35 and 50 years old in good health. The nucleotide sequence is TGCGCCAGCAGCCTGGACGGGGCCTACAATGAGCAGTTCTTC. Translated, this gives CASSLDGAYNEQFF.